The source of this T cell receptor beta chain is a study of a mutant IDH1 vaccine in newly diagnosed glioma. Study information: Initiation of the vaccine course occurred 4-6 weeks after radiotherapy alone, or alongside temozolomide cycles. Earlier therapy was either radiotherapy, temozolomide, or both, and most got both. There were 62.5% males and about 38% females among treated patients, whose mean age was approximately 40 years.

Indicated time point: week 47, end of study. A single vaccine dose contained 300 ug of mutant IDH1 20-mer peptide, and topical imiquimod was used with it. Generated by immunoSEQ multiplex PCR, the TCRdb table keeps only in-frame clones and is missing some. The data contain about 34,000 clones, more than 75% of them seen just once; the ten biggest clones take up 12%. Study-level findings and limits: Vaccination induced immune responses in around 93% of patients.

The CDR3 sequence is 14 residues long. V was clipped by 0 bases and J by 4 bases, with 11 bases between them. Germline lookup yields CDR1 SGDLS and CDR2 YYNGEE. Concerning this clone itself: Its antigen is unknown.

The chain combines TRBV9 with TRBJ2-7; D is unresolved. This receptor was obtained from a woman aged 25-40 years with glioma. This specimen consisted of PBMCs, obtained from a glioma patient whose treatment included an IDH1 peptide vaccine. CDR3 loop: CASSVDMVDYEQYF. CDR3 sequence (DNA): TGTGCCAGCAGCGTAGATATGGTGGATTACGAGCAGTACTTC.